What follows are 10 T cell receptor beta chains derived from one specimen sequenced in a study of cytomegalovirus exposure and HLA in healthy donors. Clones were sequenced by immunoSEQ multiplex PCR, and TCRdb holds only the in-frame ones, with some missing. The profile covers 110,000 or so clones, with roughly 86% appearing a single time and around 5.1% taken by the ten largest. Sequences were obtained from PBMCs. The receptors were gathered from a man younger than 35 in good health and CMV-seronegative.

The chain recombines TRBV4-1 with TRBJ2-3; no definite D call. Between the trimmed V and J ends, which lost 0 bases and 7 bases, there was a span of 11 bases. Germline V lookup: CDR1 MGHRA, CDR2 YSYEKL. The CDR3 has 14 amino acids. This chain's CDR3 is CASSQESELYTQYF. The CDR3 DNA follows: TGCGCCAGCAGCCAAGAGTCCGAGCTCTATACGCAGTATTTT.

V usage is TRBV28 and J usage is TRBJ1-1; 9 bases align to TRBD1. The CDR3 is 16 amino acids. The V gene's germline CDR1 is MDHEN and CDR2 SYDVKM. V gave up 5 bases and J gave up 4 bases; unmatched junction bases: 11. Written as DNA, the CDR3 is TGTGCCAGCAGTCAAGGGGACAGGGACGTTGGCACTGAAGCTTTCTTT. Protein: CASSQGDRDVGTEAFF.

This clone has just one count. The chain carries TRBV30 and TRBJ2-1, with 12 positions matching TRBD1. Per the germline V gene, CDR1 is GTSNPN and CDR2 is SVGIG (reference sequence). V dropped 4 bases and J dropped 9; count of bases not matched to a gene: 4. This CDR3 region has 13 residues. CDR3 DNA sequence: TGTGCCTGGAAGGGACAGGGGGCTCGTGAGCAGTTCTTC. Protein sequence: CAWKGQGAREQFF.

V and J are TRBV6-5 and TRBJ2-2; 7 nucleotides line up with TRBD1. The germline V gene encodes CDR1 MNHEY and CDR2 SVGAGI. The CDR3 is 14 residues long. V dropped 5 bases and J dropped 4; count of bases not matched to a gene: 4. CDR3 sequence: CASSEGGATGELFF. For the CDR3, the DNA is TGTGCCAGCAGTGAAGGGGGCGCCACCGGGGAGCTGTTTTTT.

V and J are TRBV30 and TRBJ1-1; D is possibly TRBD1 (6 bases). The germline V gene encodes CDR1 GTSNPN and CDR2 SVGIG (reference sequence). The CDR3 is 13 amino acids. In DNA, the CDR3 is TGTGCGGAGAGATGGACAGAGAACACTGAAGCTTTCTTT. This gives the protein CAERWTENTEAFF. The full variable domain, in which reference TRBV30 and TRBJ1-1 provide the parts outside the CDR3, is SQTIHQWPATLVQPVGSPLSLECTVEGTSNPNLYWYRQAAGRGLQLLFYSVGIGQISSEVPQNLSASRPQDRQFILSSKKLLLSDSGFYLCAERWTENTEAFFGQGTRLTVV.

The rearrangement uses TRBV7-2 and TRBJ1-1; weak D call: TRBD1 (5 bases). The CDR3 sequence is 13 residues long. The germline V gene has CDR1 SGHTA and CDR2 FQGNSA. Trimming pared 5 bases from V and 9 bases from J, leaving 16 bases between. The CDR3 protein is CASSLGHPRKAFF. Here the CDR3 DNA reads TGTGCCAGCAGCCTTGGACACCCCAGGAAAGCTTTCTTT.

This chain connects TRBV6-5 to TRBJ1-1, with D perhaps TRBD1 (5 bases). Trimming stripped 6 bases from V and 9 bases from J, with 14 bases between. CDR1 is MNHEY, CDR2 SVGAGI, per germline. This CDR3 spans 12 amino acids. The CDR3 sequence: CASRKNQGKAFF. CDR3 coding DNA: TGTGCCAGCAGGAAAAACCAGGGTAAAGCTTTCTTT.

The V call is TRBV5-1, the J call TRBJ2-2; TRBD2 aligns across 8 bases. Germline V CDR1 and CDR2: SGHRS, YFSETQ. The V segment lost 7 bases and the J segment 5 bases; nucleotides outside the gene matches: 10. This CDR3 is 15 amino acids long. CDR3 protein: CASPSGRNRTGELFF. CDR3 sequence (DNA): TGCGCCAGCCCCAGCGGGAGAAATCGAACCGGGGAGCTGTTTTTT.

V and J are TRBV15 and TRBJ2-2; TRBD2 matches 16 bases. From germline, CDR1 is LNHNV and CDR2 YYDKDF (reference sequence). CDR3 size: 18 residues. With V trimmed by 3 bases and J by 6 bases, 7 bases remained unmatched. CDR3 DNA: TGTGCCACCAGCAGGGGACTAGCGGGAGGGCTTGGTTCCGGGGAGCTGTTTTTT. Amino acid sequence: CATSRGLAGGLGSGELFF.

The J gene is TRBJ2-5, the V gene TRBV7-9; D unresolved. V gave up 0 bases and J gave up 1 base, with 6 bases separating them. Germline loops: CDR1 SEHNR, CDR2 FQNEAQ (reference sequence). CDR3 length equals 14 residues. The CDR3 sequence is CASSLAQAQETQYF. CDR3 bases: TGTGCCAGCAGCTTAGCCCAGGCCCAAGAGACCCAGTACTTC. Filled out from reference TRBV7-9 and TRBJ2-5, the complete variable domain reads DTGVSQNPRHKITKRGQNVTFRCDPISEHNRLYWYRQTLGQGPEFLTYFQNEAQLEKSRLLSDRFSAERPKGSFSTLEIQRTEQGDSAMYLCASSLAQAQETQYFGPGTRLLVL.